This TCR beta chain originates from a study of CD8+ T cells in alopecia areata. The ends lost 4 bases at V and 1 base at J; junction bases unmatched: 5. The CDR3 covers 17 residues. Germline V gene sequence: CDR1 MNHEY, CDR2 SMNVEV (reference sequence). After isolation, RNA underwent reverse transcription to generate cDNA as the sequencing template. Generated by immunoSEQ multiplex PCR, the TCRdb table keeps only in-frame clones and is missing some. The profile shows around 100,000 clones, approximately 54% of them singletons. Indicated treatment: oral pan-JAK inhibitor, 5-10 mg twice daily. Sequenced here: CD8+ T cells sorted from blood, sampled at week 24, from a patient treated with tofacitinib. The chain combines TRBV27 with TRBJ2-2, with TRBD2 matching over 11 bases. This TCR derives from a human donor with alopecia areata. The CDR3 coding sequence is TGTGCCAGCAGTTCCGCTGGACTAGCGGGGAACACCGGGGAGCTGTTTTTT. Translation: CASSSAGLAGNTGELFF.